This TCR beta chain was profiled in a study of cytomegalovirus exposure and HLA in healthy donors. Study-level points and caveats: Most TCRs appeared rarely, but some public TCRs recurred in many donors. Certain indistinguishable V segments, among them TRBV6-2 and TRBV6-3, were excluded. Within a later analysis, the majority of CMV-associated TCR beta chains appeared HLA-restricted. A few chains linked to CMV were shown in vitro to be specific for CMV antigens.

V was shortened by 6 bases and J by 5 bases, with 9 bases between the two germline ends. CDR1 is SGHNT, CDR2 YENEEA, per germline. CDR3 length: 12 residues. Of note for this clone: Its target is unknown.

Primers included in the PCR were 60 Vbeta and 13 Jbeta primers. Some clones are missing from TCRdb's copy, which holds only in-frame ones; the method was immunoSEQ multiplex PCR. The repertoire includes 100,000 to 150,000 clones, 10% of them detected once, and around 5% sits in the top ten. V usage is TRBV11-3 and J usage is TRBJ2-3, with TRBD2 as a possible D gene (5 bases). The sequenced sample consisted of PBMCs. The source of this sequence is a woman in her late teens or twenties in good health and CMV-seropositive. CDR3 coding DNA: TGTGCCAGCAGAGGACTCGGAGATACGCAGTATTTT. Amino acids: CASRGLGDTQYF.